This note documents a single T cell receptor (beta chain) sequence. The sample holds one count of this clonotype. The clone's antigen remains unknown. Base-call qualities are not available, and no considerably larger clone is one nucleotide away. A single read counts as weak evidence. The sample is drawn from a study of CD8 T cells in ankylosing spondylitis (dated by TCRdb to 2015 to 2018). Concerning the study at large: T cell receptor beta repertoires were profiled in healthy donors and ankylosing spondylitis patients so that disease-linked TCR variants could be found. The whole study cohort included 95 to 130 healthy donors and 25 ankylosing spondylitis patients. Peripheral blood was sampled, and synovial fluid was also collected from ankylosing spondylitis patients.

V sheds 7 bases and J sheds 2 bases, leaving 9 bases between their ends. The CDR3 goes from the cysteine to the phenylalanine over 13 residues. Solely the CDR3 DNA is kept, with 39 bases framed from the first base. The germline V gene (reference sequence) supplies CDR1 LNHDA and CDR2 SQIVND. The sequencer was an Illumina HiSeq 2500. Quantitative 5'-RACE with molecular barcodes was the method used to prepare the TCR beta libraries. The study's processing was this. To identify disease-linked TCR variants, a new computational method was used, one built on a probabilistic model of VDJ rearrangement. TCRdb's own reprocessing of the public reads used fastp at Q25 and MiXCR and kept productive beta chains. CDR3 protein duplicates are merged, each entry listing the most common genes and DNA. It is TCRdb's table, rather than the study itself, that gives the V and J calls and clone size. In all, the sample holds around 540,000 distinct CDR3 sequences, and over 9.5% of those were seen once. The ten largest clonotypes hold under 7.5% of the sample.

The research as a whole found: Some of the motif variants had been reported before in the synovial fluid and blood of reactive arthritis patients, a finding that suggests common disease-initiation mechanisms. Significant enrichment of the disease-linked clones was reported in matched synovial fluid samples from ankylosing spondylitis patients. Blood from ankylosing spondylitis patients appeared to be characterized by a TCR beta motif made up of under ten highly homologous amino acid variants. The disease-linked clones showed a CD8+ phenotype and occurred at relatively low frequencies in peripheral blood.

Material: blood, either unsorted or a sorted T cell fraction (not recorded which). The chain was built from TRBV19 and TRBJ1-5; no D gene call is confident. The origin of this receptor is a male donor with ankylosing spondylitis. CDR3 reads: CASTRFGNQPQHF. The nucleotides read TGTGCCAGTACCAGGTTCGGCAATCAGCCCCAGCATTTT.